A single sample gave rise to the 27 T cell receptor beta chains below, sequenced in a study of blood T cell repertoires in COVID-19 (dated by TCRdb to the early 2020s). The library relied on the immunoSEQ multiplex PCR assay. TCRdb obtained this table from immuneACCESS and retained in-frame rearrangements with V and J assigned. These tables miss some clones; where compared with another copy, unresolved V genes account for less than half of the shortfall, and the remainder is unexplained. This sample is represented by approximately 200,000 clones; 70% to 85% of them were singletons. In total, the top ten clones hold about 6.9% of the sample. Sequenced sample: peripheral blood. These receptors came from a human donor with acute or convalescent COVID-19. The donor label of this sample is uncertain.

This clone was observed a single time. The chain links TRBV5-1 to TRBJ1-3, with 7 bases that match TRBD1. After removal of 0 bases from V and 0 bases from J, the junction contained 6 bases not matched to a gene. CDR1 SGHRS and CDR2 YFSETQ come from the germline V gene. CDR3 length: 17 amino acids. CDR3 amino acids: CASSLGGQPSSGNTIYF. DNA of the CDR3: TGCGCCAGCAGCTTGGGGGGACAGCCGAGCTCTGGAAACACCATATATTTT.

The chain employs TRBV6-1 and TRBJ2-5, with a tentative D call TRBD1 (6 bases). The V and J ends lost 2 bases and 5 bases respectively, with 15 bases between them. Germline V CDR1 and CDR2: MNHNS, SASEGT. The CDR3 sequence is 15 residues long. The CDR3 region is CASSEMGAGAETQYF. DNA for the CDR3: TGTGCCAGCAGTGAAATGGGGGCAGGGGCGGAGACCCAGTACTTC.

The V call is TRBV18, the J call TRBJ2-5; possible D gene TRBD1, 6 bases. Germline V gives CDR1 KGHSH, CDR2 LQKENI. V was cut by 3 bases and J by 3 bases, with 8 bases left in between. This CDR3 spans 13 amino acids. CDR3 coding DNA: TGTGCCAGCTCACCGAGGGACAAAGAGACCCAGTACTTC. Translating it yields CASSPRDKETQYF.

The chain carries TRBV6-5 and TRBJ1-6, with D possibly TRBD1 on 5 matching bases. This CDR3 region has 15 residues. The germline gives CDR1 MNHEY, CDR2 SVGAGI. Between the trimmed V and J ends, which lost 6 bases and 8 bases, there was a span of 17 bases. CDR3 residues: CASSPRGYGDSPLHF. CDR3 in DNA: TGTGCCAGCAGCCCCCGGGGGTATGGTGATTCACCCCTCCACTTT.

The V and J genes are TRBV6-6 and TRBJ2-6; a possible D gene is TRBD1 (5 bases). Germline values: CDR1 MNHNY, CDR2 SVGAGI (reference sequence). V lost 6 bases, J lost 1 base, and 10 bases lay in between. The CDR3 sequence is 15 residues long. Here the CDR3 DNA reads TGTGCCAGCAGCCATACAGGTTCTGGGGCCAACGTCCTGACTTTC. This gives the protein CASSHTGSGANVLTF.

The gene calls are TRBV12-3 or TRBV12-4 and TRBJ2-3, with 7 bases fitting TRBD1. V gave up 6 bases and J gave up 7 bases; unmatched junction bases: 7. CDR3 length equals 13 residues. The CDR3 DNA sequence: TGTGCCAGCAGCCTAGACAGGGCCAATACGCAGTATTTT. Amino acids: CASSLDRANTQYF.

This clone appeared a few times. The chain recombines TRBV6-5 with TRBJ2-2, with 7 bases aligning to TRBD1. CDR3 length equals 14 residues. Germline values: CDR1 MNHEY, CDR2 SVGAGI. The junction had 2 bases not matched to a gene; V was cut back by 4 bases and J by 3 bases. The CDR3 spells CASSSGTDTGELFF. CDR3 nucleotide sequence: TGTGCCAGCAGTTCCGGGACAGACACCGGGGAGCTGTTTTTT.

A note on this clone: This same CDR3 is encoded by further DNA sequences in the sample. The J gene is TRBJ1-3, the V gene TRBV10-3, with 11 bases lining up with TRBD1. J was trimmed by 7 bases and V by 2 bases; bases with no gene match: 4. Germline assignment: CDR1 ENHRY and CDR2 SYGVKD. This CDR3 spans 15 amino acids. DNA for the CDR3: TGTGCCATCAGTGAGGGACAGGGGGCCGGGAACACCATATATTTT. Protein: CAISEGQGAGNTIYF.

This clone was seen only once. This chain connects TRBV5-1 to TRBJ2-2, with 10 bases that match TRBD2. After removal of 1 base from V and 6 bases from J, the junction contained 9 bases not matched to a gene. Germline lookup yields CDR1 SGHRS and CDR2 YFSETQ. There are 17 residues in the CDR3. The CDR3 nucleotides are TGCGCCAGCAGCTTGAGAGCGGGAGGGCCAAGGGCCGGGGAGCTGTTTTTT. Its protein product is CASSLRAGGPRAGELFF.

The chain carries TRBV18 and TRBJ2-1; D perhaps matches TRBD1 (6 bases). V lost 0 bases, J lost 8 bases, and 8 bases lay in between. CDR1 KGHSH and CDR2 LQKENI come from the germline V gene. This CDR3 region has 13 residues. CDR3 sequence: CASSPPGADEQFF. In nucleotides, the CDR3 is TGTGCCAGCTCACCACCGGGGGCAGATGAGCAGTTCTTC.

This clone occurred once. As DNA, the CDR3 is TGTGCCAGCAGCCCGAGACTAGCGGGAGACTACGAGCAGTACTTC. This translates into CASSPRLAGDYEQYF. The chain couples TRBV11-2 to TRBJ2-7, with 12 bases lining up with TRBD2. The V gene end was trimmed by 5 bases and the J gene end by 3 bases; junction bases not matched to a gene: 5. CDR1 is SGHAT, CDR2 FQNNGV, per germline. The CDR3 covers 15 residues. The full variable domain, in which reference TRBV11-2 and TRBJ2-7 provide the parts outside the CDR3, is EAGVAQSPRYKIIEKRQSVAFWCNPISGHATLYWYQQILGQGPKLLIQFQNNGVVDDSQLPKDRFSAERLKGVDSTLKIQPAKLEDSAVYLCASSPRLAGDYEQYFGPGTRLTVT.

The CDR3 loop is CASSFGGETQYF. The DNA for the CDR3 is TGTGCCAGCAGTTTCGGGGGGGAGACCCAGTACTTC. The chain carries TRBV28 and TRBJ2-5, with 7 bases fitting TRBD2. CDR1 and CDR2 (germline): MDHEN, SYDVKM. V was clipped by 3 bases and J by 5 bases; unmatched bases: 0. The CDR3 contains 12 residues.

The chain combines TRBV18 with TRBJ2-2, with 7 positions matching TRBD1. The CDR3 is made up of 17 amino acids. Trimming at V came to 1 base and at J to 1 base, leaving 6 bases not matched to a gene. CDR1 is KGHSH, CDR2 LQKENI, per germline. In DNA form, the CDR3 reads TGTGCCAGCTCACCACGGCTTCAGGGGGAGAACACCGGGGAGCTGTTTTTT. Amino acid sequence: CASSPRLQGENTGELFF.

In this sample, this clone turned up many times. CDR3 in amino acids: CASSYSARGLEPQHF. Here the CDR3 DNA reads TGTGCCAGCAGTTACTCCGCCAGGGGCCTTGAGCCCCAGCATTTT. The chain links TRBV6-5 to TRBJ1-5; weak D call: TRBD1 (6 bases). This CDR3 spans 15 amino acids. Trimming removed 0 bases from V and 8 bases from J, with 14 bases in between. Germline V gene sequence: CDR1 MNHEY, CDR2 SVGAGI.

This clone was seen just once. This rearrangement joins TRBV20-1 to TRBJ2-7, with D maybe TRBD2 (5 bases). Germline loops: CDR1 DFQATT, CDR2 SNEGSKA (reference sequence). There are 11 residues in the CDR3. Trimming removed 3 bases from V and 4 bases from J, with 7 bases in between. The CDR3 coding sequence is TGCAGTGCTAGCGGGGATTACGAGCAGTACTTC. This gives the protein CSASGDYEQYF.

V and J are TRBV6-5 and TRBJ2-3; 11 nucleotides agree with TRBD2. This CDR3 has 15 amino acids. CDR1 is MNHEY and CDR2 is SVGAGI in the germline V gene. Trimming cost V 7 bases and J 4 bases; bases outside gene matches: 7. CDR3 sequence (DNA): TGTGCCAGCACCACTAGCGGGAGTAGGGCAGATACGCAGTATTTT. Protein product: CASTTSGSRADTQYF.

V is TRBV2 and J is TRBJ2-3; D unclear. The V gene lost 2 bases and the J gene lost 5 bases, with 2 bases spanning the gap. CDR3 length: 11 residues. Germline V lookup: CDR1 SNHLY, CDR2 FYNNEI. CDR3 bases: TGTGCCAGCAGTGAACGAGATACGCAGTATTTT. This codes for CASSERDTQYF.

A word on this clone: One end of the junction varies from germline; a read error may be responsible. The rearrangement links TRBV5-1 to TRBJ1-1, with TRBD1 as a possible D gene (6 bases). This CDR3 spans 15 amino acids. The germline V gene encodes CDR1 SGHRS and CDR2 YFSETQ. The CDR3 DNA reads TGCGCCAGCAGCTTAGGACAGCCTGGGAACGCTGAAGCTTTCTTT. Protein product: CASSLGQPGNAEAFF.

The chain uses TRBV4-2 and TRBJ2-5, with 11 nucleotides matching TRBD2. The ends lost 1 base at V and 1 base at J; junction bases unmatched: 11. The CDR3 is made up of 19 amino acids. Germline V gene lookup returns CDR1 LGHNA and CDR2 YNFKEQ. This chain's CDR3 is CASSQGLAGGGIVQETQYF. Here the CDR3 DNA reads TGTGCCAGCAGCCAAGGCCTAGCGGGAGGAGGGATCGTCCAAGAGACCCAGTACTTC.

V and J are TRBV11-2 and TRBJ2-3; D gene unclear. The CDR3 loop spans 14 amino acids. Trimming removed 3 bases at V and 3 bases at J, with 10 bases between. CDR1 SGHAT and CDR2 FQNNGV come from the germline V gene. CDR3 region: CASSFIMETDTQYF. The CDR3 region has the DNA TGTGCCAGCAGCTTCATAATGGAGACAGATACGCAGTATTTT.

As concerns this clone: This sample includes further DNA sequences coding for the same CDR3. The V call is TRBV6-5, the J call TRBJ2-7; TRBD2 matches 10 bases. CDR1 is MNHEY and CDR2 is SVGAGI in the germline V gene. The CDR3 loop spans 14 amino acids. V trimming: 2 bases; J trimming: 4 bases; junction bases outside the gene matches: 2. CDR3 in amino acids: CASSYLAGAYEQYF. In nucleotides, the CDR3 is TGTGCCAGCAGTTACCTAGCGGGAGCATACGAGCAGTACTTC.

This rearrangement joins TRBV12-1 to TRBJ2-1; the D call of TRBD2 is as the table states it, not checked on the DNA. TRBV12-1 counts as a pseudogene. The CDR3 spans 17 residues. The CDR3: CASSFARTSGLYNEQFF. CDR3 bases: TGTGCCAGCAGCTTTGCGAGAACTAGCGGCCTCTACAATGAGCAGTTCTTC.

The chain carries TRBV10-3 and TRBJ2-3; D is ambiguous. CDR1 and CDR2 (germline): ENHRY, SYGVKD. The CDR3 totals 12 residues. Trimming stripped 4 bases from V and 3 bases from J, with 5 bases between. In DNA form, the CDR3 reads TGTGCCATCAGTGGAGAAACAGATACGCAGTATTTT. It encodes CAISGETDTQYF.

The count of this clone is one. The V gene is TRBV12-2, the J gene TRBJ2-7; the DNA was not used to check the table's D call, TRBD2. TRBV12-2 is assigned pseudogene status. The CDR3 sequence is 20 residues long. The CDR3 DNA follows: TGTGCAAGTCGCTCCATAGAACCGGGACTAGCGGATTCAAAAACCTACGAGCAGTACTTC. This translates into CASRSIEPGLADSKTYEQYF.

This chain uses TRBV3-1 (or the pseudogene TRBV3-2) with TRBJ2-7; D remains unclear. The CDR3 contains 14 residues. V was cut by 0 bases and J by 1 base, with 7 bases left in between. Per the germline V gene, CDR1 is LGHDT and CDR2 is YNNKEL (reference sequence). The CDR3 DNA reads as TGTGCCAGCAGCCAAGAACCCAGGTCCTACGAGCAGTACTTC. Its protein is CASSQEPRSYEQYF.

This clone appeared a single time. The rearrangement joins TRBV3-1 (or the pseudogene TRBV3-2) to TRBJ1-1; a weak D match, TRBD1 (5 bases). Germline V gene data show CDR1 as LGHDT and CDR2 as YNNKEL (reference sequence). V lost 4 bases to trimming and J lost 4 bases, with 16 bases between them. The CDR3 is made up of 15 amino acids. The CDR3 protein is CASSRRGPRGTEAFF. The CDR3 DNA is TGTGCCAGCAGCCGAAGGGGCCCCAGAGGCACTGAAGCTTTCTTT.

The rearrangement uses TRBV5-1 and TRBJ1-5; 7 bases map to TRBD1. Germline loops: CDR1 SGHRS, CDR2 YFSETQ. The CDR3 is 15 amino acids. J lost 4 bases, V lost 3 bases, and 7 bases had no gene match. The CDR3 DNA sequence: TGCGCCAGCAGCTCCGAGGGACAGTCGAATCAGCCCCAGCATTTT. Translated, it gives CASSSEGQSNQPQHF. Filled out from reference TRBV5-1 and TRBJ1-5, the complete variable domain reads KAGVTQTPRYLIKTRGQQVTLSCSPISGHRSVSWYQQTPGQGLQFLFEYFSETQRNKGNFPGRFSGRQFSNSRSEMNVSTLELGDSALYLCASSSEGQSNQPQHFGDGTRLSIL.